The rows below give T cell receptor beta chains drawn from one sample of a study of blood T cell repertoires in COVID-19. Repertoires were generated with immunoSEQ multiplex PCR, while TCRdb's copy carries only in-frame clones and drops some. The profile shows around 50,000 clones, roughly 85% of them singletons. The source material was peripheral blood. Every receptor here comes from a human donor in a cohort sampled during active COVID-19. Both conserved end residues are part of each CDR3. Each record gives: CDR3 protein, CDR3 DNA, V gene, J gene, clone size, D gene. D genes are given only for firm matches. Clone size is not always given. Where it is, it says once, few, many or a class for expanded clones.

cdr3_aa: CASSLWGGTNTEAFF
cdr3_nt: TGTGCCAGCAGCCTCTGGGGAGGGACGAACACTGAAGCTTTCTTT
v_call: TRBV14
j_call: TRBJ1-1
clone_size: -
d_call: -

cdr3_aa: CASSEGAGSPKIRREQYF
cdr3_nt: TGTGCCAGCAGTGAAGGGGCGGGCTCCCCAAAAATCAGACGCGAGCAGTACTTC
v_call: TRBV6-1
j_call: TRBJ2-7
clone_size: -
d_call: -

cdr3_aa: CASSPPRDRVIIQETQYF
cdr3_nt: TGTGCCAGCTCACCACCGAGGGACAGGGTCATAATCCAAGAGACCCAGTACTTC
v_call: TRBV18
j_call: TRBJ2-5
clone_size: -
d_call: TRBD1

cdr3_aa: CATGRGTGELFF
cdr3_nt: TGTGCCACCGGGAGGGGCACCGGGGAGCTGTTTTTT
v_call: TRBV24-1
j_call: TRBJ2-2
clone_size: -
d_call: TRBD2

cdr3_aa: CASRLGRTEETQYF
cdr3_nt: TGCGCCAGCAGGCTGGGAAGGACAGAAGAGACCCAGTACTTC
v_call: TRBV5-1
j_call: TRBJ2-5
clone_size: -
d_call: -

cdr3_aa: CASSLTMDSNSPLHF
cdr3_nt: TGTGCCAGCAGCTTAACGATGGACAGCAATTCACCCCTCCACTTT
v_call: TRBV7-3
j_call: TRBJ1-6
clone_size: few
d_call: -

cdr3_aa: CASSLLGASPGGYTF
cdr3_nt: TGTGCCAGCAGTTTATTGGGGGCCTCTCCGGGTGGCTACACCTTC
v_call: TRBV28
j_call: TRBJ1-2
clone_size: -
d_call: -

cdr3_aa: CALQGLNSPLHF
cdr3_nt: TGTGCCTTGCAGGGATTAAATTCACCCCTCCACTTT
v_call: TRBV30
j_call: TRBJ1-6
clone_size: few
d_call: -

cdr3_aa: CASSRRLAGGRPLRQFF
cdr3_nt: TGTGCCAGCAGTAGAAGACTAGCGGGGGGTCGGCCCTTGAGGCAGTTCTTC
v_call: TRBV27
j_call: TRBJ2-1
clone_size: few
d_call: TRBD2

cdr3_aa: CASSLETGLRYNEQFF
cdr3_nt: TGTGCCAGCAGCTTGGAGACGGGACTTAGATACAATGAGCAGTTCTTC
v_call: TRBV5-8
j_call: TRBJ2-1
clone_size: -
d_call: -

cdr3_aa: CASSPYRAYTGELFF
cdr3_nt: TGTGCCAGCAGCCCTTACAGGGCATACACCGGGGAGCTGTTTTTT
v_call: TRBV21-1
j_call: TRBJ2-2
clone_size: -
d_call: -

cdr3_aa: CASSPRTGSLLEEQYF
cdr3_nt: TGTGCCAGTAGTCCCCGGACAGGGTCCCTCCTAGAGGAGCAGTACTTC
v_call: TRBV19
j_call: TRBJ2-7
clone_size: -
d_call: TRBD1

cdr3_aa: CASGRANEQFF
cdr3_nt: TGTGCTAGTGGTAGGGCTAATGAGCAGTTCTTC
v_call: TRBV19
j_call: TRBJ2-1
clone_size: -
d_call: -

cdr3_aa: CASSQSTGFGELFF
cdr3_nt: TGTGCCAGCAGCCAATCTACAGGATTCGGGGAGCTGTTTTTT
v_call: TRBV14
j_call: TRBJ2-2
clone_size: once
d_call: -

cdr3_aa: CAISGQGYEQYF
cdr3_nt: TGTGCCATCTCCGGACAGGGCTACGAGCAGTACTTC
v_call: TRBV10-3
j_call: TRBJ2-7
clone_size: -
d_call: TRBD1

cdr3_aa: CASSYSGYNQPQHF
cdr3_nt: TGTGCCAGCAGTTATTCAGGATACAATCAGCCCCAGCATTTT
v_call: TRBV6-2/TRBV6-3
j_call: TRBJ1-5
clone_size: -
d_call: -

cdr3_aa: CASSVQEGEQFF
cdr3_nt: TGTGCCAGCAGCGTACAGGAGGGTGAGCAGTTCTTC
v_call: TRBV9
j_call: TRBJ2-1
clone_size: once
d_call: -

cdr3_aa: CATRSPGQGLYEQYF
cdr3_nt: TGTGCCACCAGGAGCCCGGGACAGGGGCTTTACGAGCAGTACTTC
v_call: TRBV27
j_call: TRBJ2-7
clone_size: -
d_call: TRBD1

cdr3_aa: CASSRTGAKDGYTF
cdr3_nt: TGCGCCAGCAGCCGGACAGGGGCGAAGGATGGCTACACCTTC
v_call: TRBV5-1
j_call: TRBJ1-2
clone_size: -
d_call: TRBD1

cdr3_aa: CASSLTRRGQGGQPQHF
cdr3_nt: TGTGCCAGCAGTCTAACCCGACGGGGACAGGGAGGGCAGCCCCAGCATTTT
v_call: TRBV28
j_call: TRBJ1-5
clone_size: -
d_call: TRBD1

cdr3_aa: CASGRGQGLEQYF
cdr3_nt: TGCGCCAGCGGAAGAGGACAGGGCTTGGAGCAGTACTTC
v_call: TRBV10-2
j_call: TRBJ2-7
clone_size: -
d_call: TRBD1

cdr3_aa: CASSRTSGGNTQYF
cdr3_nt: TGTGCCAGCTCACGGACTAGCGGGGGCAATACGCAGTATTTT
v_call: TRBV18
j_call: TRBJ2-3
clone_size: -
d_call: TRBD2

cdr3_aa: CASSSSGTRSGELFF
cdr3_nt: TGTGCCAGCAGCTCCTCCGGGACTAGGTCCGGGGAGCTGTTTTTT
v_call: TRBV11-3
j_call: TRBJ2-2
clone_size: -
d_call: TRBD2

cdr3_aa: CASSLALGGTSAYNEQFF
cdr3_nt: TGTGCCAGCAGCTTAGCCCTCGGAGGAACTAGCGCATACAATGAGCAGTTCTTC
v_call: TRBV11-1
j_call: TRBJ2-1
clone_size: -
d_call: TRBD2

cdr3_aa: CASSPQLSSGANVLTF
cdr3_nt: TGTGCCAGCTCACCACAGTTGAGCTCTGGGGCCAACGTCCTGACTTTC
v_call: TRBV18
j_call: TRBJ2-6
clone_size: once
d_call: -